These 8 T cell receptor beta chains were all obtained from the same sample, sequenced in a study of shared T cell receptors in the human thymus. Assay used: immunoSEQ multiplex PCR; TCRdb lists only in-frame clones, some missing. The sample records about 540,000 clones, 75% to 85% being singletons. These sequences were also reported in another study, on human thymus T cells.

Sample: thymocytes. The receptor set was obtained from a boy under two years old with a congenital heart defect.

This clone occurred a few times. This rearrangement joins TRBV28 to TRBJ2-3, with 7 bases matching TRBD1. With V trimmed by 5 bases and J by 6 bases, 14 bases remained unmatched. This CDR3 comprises 16 residues. Germline V gene sequence: CDR1 MDHEN, CDR2 SYDVKM. The CDR3 coding sequence is TGTGCCAGCAGTCCGTACGGGACAGCCCTCTTCGATACGCAGTATTTT. It yields the protein CASSPYGTALFDTQYF.

In this sample, this clone turned up a few times. The rearrangement joins TRBV6-1 to TRBJ1-1; D is undetermined. Germline assignment: CDR1 MNHNS and CDR2 SASEGT. The V end lost 6 bases, the J end lost 0 bases, and 14 bases lay between the germline ends. The CDR3 runs 15 residues. The CDR3 is CASSHVRSLNTEAFF. CDR3 coding DNA: TGTGCCAGCAGCCATGTAAGGAGCTTGAACACTGAAGCTTTCTTT.

The chain employs TRBV28 and TRBJ2-2; tentative D call: TRBD2 (6 bases). Deletions cut 8 bases from V and 6 bases from J, with 10 bases between. Germline V CDR1 and CDR2: MDHEN, SYDVKM. The CDR3 loop spans 12 amino acids. In nucleotides, the CDR3 is TGTGCCAGCCTTCCGGGAGCCGGGGAGCTGTTTTTT. Its translation: CASLPGAGELFF.

V is TRBV19 and J is TRBJ1-5, with D tentatively TRBD1 (6 bases). The V and J ends lost 4 bases and 5 bases respectively, with 12 bases between them. The CDR3 spans 14 residues. Germline CDR1 reads LNHDA; CDR2 reads SQIVND (reference sequence). This CDR3 reads CASSKSQGYQPQHF. CDR3 DNA sequence: TGTGCCAGTAGTAAGTCCCAGGGGTATCAGCCCCAGCATTTT.

This clone came up once. The chain recombines TRBV14 with TRBJ2-7; 8 bases align to TRBD1. In germline, CDR1 is SGHDN, CDR2 FVKESK. V lost 5 bases, J lost 4 bases, and 4 bases stayed unmatched. The CDR3 loop spans 13 amino acids. For the CDR3, the DNA is TGTGCCAGCAGCAAACAGGGGGGATACGAGCAGTACTTC. Translating gives CASSKQGGYEQYF.

The V call is TRBV11-2, the J call TRBJ2-7; 15 positions agree with TRBD2. The CDR3 sequence is 16 residues long. CDR1 and CDR2 from the germline V gene are SGHAT and FQNNGV. V shed 4 bases and J 5 bases; nucleotides not matched to a gene: 6. CDR3 sequence: CASSWTSGRGKNEQYF. CDR3 sequence (DNA): TGTGCCAGCAGCTGGACTAGCGGGAGGGGAAAAAACGAGCAGTACTTC.

The gene calls are TRBV14 and TRBJ1-1; TRBD1 agrees at 8 bases. In germline, CDR1 is SGHDN, CDR2 FVKESK. V was pared by 1 base and J by 3 bases, with 10 bases of the junction left unmatched. This CDR3 contains 17 residues. The CDR3 loop is CASSQGEDRAGDTEAFF. The CDR3 DNA sequence: TGTGCCAGCAGCCAAGGGGAGGACAGGGCGGGGGACACTGAAGCTTTCTTT. The full variable domain, in which reference TRBV14 and TRBJ1-1 provide the parts outside the CDR3, is EAGVTQFPSHSVIEKGQTVTLRCDPISGHDNLYWYRRVMGKEIKFLLHFVKESKQDESGMPNNRFLAERTGGTYSTLKVQPAELEDSGVYFCASSQGEDRAGDTEAFFGQGTRLTVV.

The CDR3 DNA reads TGTGCCAGCAGCACCGGGACTACCGCAGATACGCAGTATTTT. Translation: CASSTGTTADTQYF. The chain has TRBV7-3 and TRBJ2-3; TRBD2 matches 7 bases. This CDR3 has 14 amino acids. V gave up 5 bases and J gave up 4 bases; unmatched junction bases: 6. Germline assignment: CDR1 SGHTA and CDR2 FQGTGA.